The T cell receptor (beta chain) described here comes from a study of radiotherapy plus CTLA-4 blockade in lung cancer. Study details: Disease control was achieved by around 32% of patients, and objective responses by around 17%.

Produced via immunoSEQ multiplex PCR; TCRdb's table is partial and in-frame only. The data hold some 98,000 clones, with around four fifths observed a single time. Regarding this clone: Its target is not known.

Regarding the study as a whole: Interferon-beta, together with early blood T cell clone dynamics, reportedly best predicted response. Radiotherapy plus ipilimumab was followed by expansion in blood of tumor-derived TCR clones.

Enrolled patients, whose metastatic non-small-cell lung cancer was chemo-refractory, received focal radiation plus CTLA-4 blockade with ipilimumab. From germline, CDR1 is SGHTA and CDR2 FQGTGA. This CDR3 region has 16 residues. Unmatched junction bases numbered 10, after V lost 2 bases and J lost 6 bases. The sequence derives from a human donor with non-small cell lung cancer who had a partial response to radiotherapy plus ipilimumab. The sequencing used peripheral blood, collected from a patient treated with radiotherapy plus ipilimumab. The chain has TRBV7-3 and TRBJ2-7; 10 positions match TRBD1. This chain's CDR3 is CASSLGVGTGVSEQYF. Written as DNA, the CDR3 is TGTGCCAGCAGCTTAGGGGTCGGGACAGGGGTGAGCGAGCAGTACTTC.